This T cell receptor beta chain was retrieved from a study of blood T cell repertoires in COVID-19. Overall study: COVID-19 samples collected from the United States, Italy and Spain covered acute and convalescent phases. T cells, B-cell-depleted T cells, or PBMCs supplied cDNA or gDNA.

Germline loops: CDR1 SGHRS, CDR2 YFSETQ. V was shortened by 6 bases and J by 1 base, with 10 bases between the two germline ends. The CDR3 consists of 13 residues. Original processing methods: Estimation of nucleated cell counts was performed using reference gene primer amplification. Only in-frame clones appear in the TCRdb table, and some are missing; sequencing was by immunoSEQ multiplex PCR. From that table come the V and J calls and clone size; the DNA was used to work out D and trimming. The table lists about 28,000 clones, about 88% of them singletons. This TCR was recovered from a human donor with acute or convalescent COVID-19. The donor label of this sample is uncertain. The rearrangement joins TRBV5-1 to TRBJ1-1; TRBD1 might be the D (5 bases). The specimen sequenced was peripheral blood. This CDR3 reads CASNFGGNTEAFF. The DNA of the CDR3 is TGCGCCAGCAACTTCGGGGGGAACACTGAAGCTTTCTTT.